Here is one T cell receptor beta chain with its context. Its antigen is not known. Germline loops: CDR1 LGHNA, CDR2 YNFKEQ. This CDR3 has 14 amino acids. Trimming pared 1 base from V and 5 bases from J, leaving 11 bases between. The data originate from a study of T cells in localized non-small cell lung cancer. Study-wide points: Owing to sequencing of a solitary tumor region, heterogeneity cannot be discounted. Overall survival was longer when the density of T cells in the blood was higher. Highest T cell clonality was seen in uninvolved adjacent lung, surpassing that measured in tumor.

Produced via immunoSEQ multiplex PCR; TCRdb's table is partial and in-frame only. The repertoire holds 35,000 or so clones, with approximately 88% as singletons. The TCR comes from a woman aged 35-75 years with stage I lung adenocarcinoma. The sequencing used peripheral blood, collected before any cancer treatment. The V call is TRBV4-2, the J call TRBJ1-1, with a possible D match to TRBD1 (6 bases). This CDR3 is CASSQAGAETEAFF. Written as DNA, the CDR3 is TGTGCCAGCAGCCAAGCGGGGGCTGAGACTGAAGCTTTCTTT.